This T cell receptor beta chain was recorded in a study of T cell responses to AZD1222 COVID-19 vaccine. Study-wide points: Mapped onto spike, vaccine-associated CD4 TCRs spanned it and were dominant at 160-218 and 743-854.

In the case of this clone: The target antigen is unknown.

TCRdb's table, derived via immunoSEQ multiplex PCR, lists solely in-frame clones and lacks some. There are some 150,000 clones in the sample; 90% occur only once, and approximately 1.8% lies in the top ten. The receptor comes from an adult in good health. The sequencing here drew on peripheral blood, taken on day 0 of AZD1222 vaccination.

The CDR3 DNA is TGTGCCAGCAGCTTAGTGCAGACCGGGAACTATGGCTACACCTTC. It is translated as CASSLVQTGNYGYTF. V is TRBV7-9 and J is TRBJ1-2; D unresolved. CDR1 SEHNR and CDR2 FQNEAQ come from the germline V gene (reference sequence). This CDR3 is built from 15 residues. V lost 1 base and J lost 2, with 11 bases in between. The entire variable domain, with the rest obtained from reference TRBV7-9 and TRBJ1-2, is as follows: DTGVSQNPRHKITKRGQNVTFRCDPISEHNRLYWYRQTLGQGPEFLTYFQNEAQLEKSRLLSDRFSAERPKGSFSTLEIQRTEQGDSAMYLCASSLVQTGNYGYTFGSGTRLTVV.